Here is one T cell receptor beta chain with its context. This specimen comes from a study of blood T cell repertoires in COVID-19. Study information: The United States, Italy and Spain supplied acute and convalescent COVID-19 samples. Nucleic acid was either cDNA or gDNA, and it came from T cells, B-cell-depleted T cells, or PBMCs.

Authors' processing steps: Using reference gene primer amplification, nucleated cell counts were estimated. Data came from immunoSEQ multiplex PCR; TCRdb stores just in-frame clones and leaves some out. The V and J calls and clone size are taken from that table; D and trimming were inferred from the DNA. Of some 150,000 clones in the sample, approximately 90% are singletons; the top ten hold approximately 2.4%. The CDR3 loop spans 15 amino acids. The germline V and J ends were trimmed by 3 bases and 0 bases, with 7 bases remaining between them. Germline-derived CDR1 and CDR2 are SGHRS and YFSETQ. The chain links TRBV5-1 to TRBJ2-6, with a tentative D call TRBD1 (5 bases). The specimen was peripheral blood. This clonotype was sampled from a woman aged 70 to 79 with acute or convalescent COVID-19. The CDR3 DNA is TGCGCCAGCAGCTCCAGGGTCTCTGGGGCCAACGTCCTGACTTTC. Translated: CASSSRVSGANVLTF.